Shown below are 32 T cell receptor beta chains from a single sample sequenced in a study of shared clonotypes between healthy human individuals. The protocol was immunoSEQ multiplex PCR, while the TCRdb copy is restricted to in-frame clones and leaves out a portion. The table shows around 500,000 clones, with roughly 80% occurring only once. The sequenced sample consisted of PBMCs. These receptors all come from a woman in her forties in good health. Some clones in this sample may be carry-over from other donors' samples.

The chain carries TRBV4-1 and TRBJ2-1, with TRBD2 matching over 13 bases. The CDR3 contains 15 residues. Germline CDR1 reads MGHRA; CDR2 reads YSYEKL. Germline trimming cut 3 bases from V and 6 bases from J; bases unmatched to any gene: 2. CDR3 sequence (DNA): TGCGCCAGCAGCCACACTAGCGGGAGGGCCAATGAGCAGTTCTTC. Its translation: CASSHTSGRANEQFF.

A single count supports this clone. Here the CDR3 reads CASSRNRGEETQYF. The CDR3 DNA is TGTGCCAGCTCACGAAACCGGGGGGAAGAGACCCAGTACTTC. V and J are TRBV18 and TRBJ2-5, with TRBD2 matching 7 bases. Germline V gives CDR1 KGHSH, CDR2 LQKENI. V lost 4 bases to trimming and J lost 3 bases; unmatched junction nucleotides: 5. This CDR3 is 14 amino acids long.

This clone has only one observation. A far larger clone is only one base removed, so a read error is likely. This sequence joins TRBV4-2 and TRBJ1-5, with a weak D call TRBD1 (6 bases). The CDR3 is 15 amino acids. Germline V gene lookup returns CDR1 LGHNA and CDR2 YNFKEQ. The CDR3 DNA reads TGTGCCAGCAGCCAAGATGCGGGGGGGCATCAGCCCCGGCATTTT. Protein product: CASSQDAGGHQPRHF.

V and J are TRBV28 and TRBJ1-1, with a possible D match to TRBD1 (6 bases). This CDR3 contains 15 residues. V was pared by 6 bases and J by 0 bases, with 14 bases between. CDR1 is MDHEN and CDR2 is SYDVKM in the germline V gene. CDR3 in amino acids: CASSPTDRLNTEAFF. CDR3 nucleotides: TGTGCCAGCAGCCCTACCGACAGGCTGAACACTGAAGCTTTCTTT.

At least ten counts were recorded for this clone. The rearrangement uses TRBV29-1 and TRBJ2-1, with D possibly being TRBD2 (5 bases). Trimming removed 4 bases from V and 4 bases from J, with 20 bases in between. The CDR3 is 16 residues long. The germline gives CDR1 SQVTM, CDR2 ANQGSEA. CDR3 coding DNA: TGCAGCGTTGCTGTGATCGGAGGATCTACTTACAATGAGCAGTTCTTC. It is translated as CSVAVIGGSTYNEQFF.

This clone was recorded once. The chain employs TRBV7-2 and TRBJ2-1; 7 bases line up with TRBD2. The CDR3 has 13 residues. V was clipped by 10 bases and J by 2 bases; unmatched bases: 5. Germline V gene sequence: CDR1 SGHTA, CDR2 FQGNSA. The CDR3 protein is CATELAPYNEQFF. The DNA of the CDR3 is TGTGCCACCGAACTAGCGCCCTACAATGAGCAGTTCTTC.

This chain uses TRBV15 with TRBJ2-5; D unclear. V dropped 0 bases and J dropped 2 bases, with 10 bases sitting between them. The CDR3 is 15 residues long. Germline loops: CDR1 LNHNV, CDR2 YYDKDF (reference sequence). The CDR3 nucleotides read TGTGCCACCAGCAGAGATCTAGGAGCTCAAGAGACCCAGTACTTC. Translation gives CATSRDLGAQETQYF.

The chain is built from TRBV7-7 and TRBJ2-1; the D gene could be TRBD1 or TRBD2 (5 bases each). Germline V gene sequence: CDR1 SSHAT, CDR2 FNYEAQ (reference sequence). CDR3 size: 14 residues. V dropped 2 bases and J dropped 9 bases, with 14 bases sitting between them. The chain's CDR3 is CASSLMGTGGEQFF. Here the CDR3 DNA reads TGTGCCAGCAGCTTAATGGGGACCGGCGGTGAGCAGTTCTTC.

This chain connects TRBV6-1 to TRBJ1-5, with no clear D. CDR1 MNHNS and CDR2 SASEGT come from the germline V gene. V was clipped by 2 bases and J by 4 bases, with 12 bases between them. The CDR3 covers 15 residues. CDR3 in DNA: TGTGCCAGCAGTGAACAGGAAGGGTTTAATCAGCCCCAGCATTTT. Translation gives CASSEQEGFNQPQHF.

This chain joins TRBV9 and TRBJ2-1, with 11 bases that match TRBD2. This CDR3 has 17 residues. Germline V lookup: CDR1 SGDLS, CDR2 YYNGEE. J lost 13 bases, V lost 0 bases, and 15 bases had no gene match. The CDR3 sequence: CASSVGLFGTSGSLQFF. CDR3 coding DNA: TGTGCCAGCAGCGTAGGTCTATTCGGGACTAGCGGAAGTCTTCAGTTCTTC. Variable domain in full (rest from reference TRBV9 and TRBJ2-1): DSGVTQTPKHLITATGQRVTLRCSPRSGDLSVYWYQQSLDQGLQFLIQYYNGEERAKGNILERFSAQQFPDLHSELNLSSLELGDSALYFCASSVGLFGTSGSLQFFGPGTRLTVL.

The gene calls are TRBV11-3 and TRBJ2-7; D not resolved. Trimming took off 1 base at V and 9 bases at J, with 13 bases between the two ends. The CDR3 length is 13 residues. Germline CDR1 is SGHNT and CDR2 is YENEEA. The CDR3, as DNA: TGTGCCAGCAGCTTAGGCGTAGGTACCAGGCAGTACTTC. Translating gives CASSLGVGTRQYF.

This clone has just a few counts. The gene calls are TRBV10-3 and TRBJ2-1, with 13 bases lining up with TRBD2. The ends lost 3 bases at V and 7 bases at J; junction bases unmatched: 6. The CDR3 extends over 16 amino acids. Germline lookup yields CDR1 ENHRY and CDR2 SYGVKD. CDR3 region: CAISDSGTSGTNEQFF. The DNA of the CDR3 is TGTGCCATCAGTGATTCCGGGACTAGCGGGACTAATGAGCAGTTCTTC.

Note on this clone: One base separates it from a far larger clone, so it is likely a read error. This sequence joins TRBV11-2 and TRBJ2-3; D remains ambiguous. CDR3 length: 14 residues. The germline V gene encodes CDR1 SGHAT and CDR2 FQNNGV. CDR3: CASSLASSTDTRYF. CDR3 bases: TGTGCCAGCAGCTTAGCATCCAGCACAGATACGCGGTATTTT.

The V call is TRBV27, the J call TRBJ2-5; 9 positions agree with TRBD1. CDR3 length equals 16 residues. V lost 2 bases and J lost 2; bases outside the gene matches: 6. In germline, CDR1 is MNHEY, CDR2 SMNVEV (reference sequence). CDR3 nucleotides: TGTGCCAGCAGTTTAACCGGACAGGGGCCGCAAGAGACCCAGTACTTC. Translation gives CASSLTGQGPQETQYF.

The gene calls are TRBV11-2 and TRBJ2-7, with TRBD2 as a possible D gene (6 bases). The CDR3 extends over 14 amino acids. Germline CDR1 reads SGHAT; CDR2 reads FQNNGV. V lost 3 bases, J lost 0 bases, and 9 bases lay in between. CDR3 DNA sequence: TGTGCCAGCAGCTTCGCGGGGAGCTCCTACGAGCAGTACTTC. Its translation: CASSFAGSSYEQYF.

This clone was detected only a few times. The V gene is TRBV4-3, the J gene TRBJ2-1, with 14 nucleotides matching TRBD2. Germline V gene lookup returns CDR1 LGHNA and CDR2 YSLEER. The V gene end was trimmed by 3 bases and the J gene end by 7 bases; junction bases not matched to a gene: 5. This CDR3 comprises 16 residues. The CDR3 region has the DNA TGCGCCAGCAGCCATACCTGGACTAGCGGGAGGAATGAGCAGTTCTTC. It translates to CASSHTWTSGRNEQFF.

The chain recombines TRBV11-3 with TRBJ2-7, with 9 bases that match TRBD2. Germline V gene data show CDR1 as SGHNT and CDR2 as YENEEA. The CDR3 has 15 amino acids. V shed 5 bases and J 5 bases; nucleotides not matched to a gene: 10. As DNA, the CDR3 is TGTGCCAGCAGCGAACCCCCGGGACTAGCACACGAGCAGTACTTC. Protein product: CASSEPPGLAHEQYF.

This chain uses TRBV2 with TRBJ2-5, with no clear D. Per germline, CDR1 SNHLY and CDR2 FYNNEI. V was pared by 6 bases and J by 1 base, with 9 bases between. The CDR3 has 13 amino acids. The CDR3 sequence is CASRRHPQETQYF. The CDR3 DNA sequence: TGTGCCAGCAGGAGACACCCCCAAGAGACCCAGTACTTC. The full variable domain, completed using reference TRBV2 and TRBJ2-5, is EPEVTQTPSHQVTQMGQEVILRCVPISNHLYFYWYRQILGQKVEFLVSFYNNEISEKSEIFDDQFSVERPDGSNFTLKIRSTKLEDSAMYFCASRRHPQETQYFGPGTRLLVL.

The V and J genes are TRBV6-5 and TRBJ2-7, with a weak D call TRBD2 (6 bases). Germline V gene data show CDR1 as MNHEY and CDR2 as SVGAGI. The CDR3 loop spans 14 amino acids. V was cut by 2 bases and J by 2 bases, with 10 bases left in between. The CDR3 here is CASSYRAGPYEQYF. The CDR3 nucleotides are TGTGCCAGCAGTTACCGGGCGGGACCCTACGAGCAGTACTTC.

The chain links TRBV4-2 to TRBJ2-1; D gene ambiguous. CDR1 and CDR2 from the germline V gene are LGHNA and YNFKEQ. The V and J ends lost 1 base and 5 bases respectively, with 6 bases between them. The CDR3 covers 13 residues. The CDR3, as DNA: TGTGCCAGCAGCCAAGGACGGGACAATGAGCAGTTCTTC. It encodes CASSQGRDNEQFF.

This chain joins TRBV9 and TRBJ2-3; 9 bases are shared with TRBD1. J was trimmed by 4 bases and V by 0 bases; bases with no gene match: 6. Germline V gives CDR1 SGDLS, CDR2 YYNGEE. The CDR3 contains 16 residues. This CDR3 reads CASSVGPGTGSDTQYF. In DNA form, the CDR3 reads TGTGCCAGCAGCGTAGGACCCGGGACAGGGTCAGATACGCAGTATTTT.

This clone appeared once. This rearrangement joins TRBV10-3 to TRBJ1-1; 9 bases are a match to TRBD1. The CDR3 contains 18 residues. CDR1 ENHRY and CDR2 SYGVKD come from the germline V gene. The V segment lost 4 bases and the J segment 0 bases; nucleotides outside the gene matches: 12. CDR3 in DNA: TGTGCCATCAGTGGCGCCCGGGACAGGGAAATCGTGAACACTGAAGCTTTCTTT. Translating it yields CAISGARDREIVNTEAFF.

For this clone: The junction departs from germline at one end; a sequencing error may be responsible. This chain connects TRBV15 to TRBJ1-2, with TRBD1 matching over 9 bases. CDR1 and CDR2 (germline): LNHNV, YYDKDF (reference sequence). This CDR3 contains 15 residues. CDR3 in DNA: TGTGCCACCAGCAGAGATAACAGGGGGCCTTATGGCTGCACCTTT. Translating gives CATSRDNRGPYGCTF. Drawing the rest from reference TRBV15 and TRBJ1-2, the complete variable domain is DAMVIQNPRYQVTQFGKPVTLSCSQTLNHNVMYWYQQKSSQAPKLLFHYYDKDFNNEADTPDNFQSRRPNTSFCFLDIRSPGLGDTAMYLCATSRDNRGPYGCTFGSGTRLTVV.

This chain links TRBV13 with TRBJ1-4; no definite D call. Germline values: CDR1 PRHDT, CDR2 FYEKMQ (reference sequence). The CDR3 covers 15 residues. Between the trimmed V and J ends, which lost 5 bases and 8 bases, there was a span of 18 bases. CDR3 residues: CASSLRPAAEEKLFF. The CDR3, as DNA: TGTGCCAGCAGCCTACGCCCAGCCGCGGAGGAAAAACTGTTTTTT.

This clone has a handful of counts. The V gene is TRBV6-6, the J gene TRBJ1-2; D uncertain. In germline, CDR1 is MNHNY, CDR2 SVGAGI (reference sequence). This CDR3 is built from 14 residues. Deletions cut 5 bases from V and 4 bases from J, with 14 bases between. CDR3 amino acids: CASSVAMRSYGYTF. In DNA form, the CDR3 reads TGTGCCAGCAGTGTGGCTATGAGATCCTATGGCTACACCTTC.

The chain employs TRBV28 and TRBJ2-7, with 9 bases matching TRBD1. The junction had 12 bases not matched to a gene; V was cut back by 5 bases and J by 1 base. Germline V gives CDR1 MDHEN, CDR2 SYDVKM. This CDR3 has 17 amino acids. CDR3 residues: CASSTGTGQYFSYEQYF. The DNA for the CDR3 is TGTGCCAGCAGTACCGGGACAGGGCAATATTTTTCCTACGAGCAGTACTTC.

In its sample, this clone was seen many times. Other nucleotide sequences from this sample produce the same CDR3. V usage is TRBV11-3 and J usage is TRBJ2-5; 11 nucleotides line up with TRBD2. CDR1 SGHNT and CDR2 YENEEA come from the germline V gene. V gave up 4 bases and J gave up 5 bases; unmatched junction bases: 9. This CDR3 is 16 amino acids long. CDR3 nucleotide sequence: TGTGCCAGCAGCTCCGGGACTAGCGGCCAGTCGGAGACCCAGTACTTC. Protein: CASSSGTSGQSETQYF.

The V call is TRBV10-3, the J call TRBJ2-7; TRBD2 matches at 10 bases. CDR3 size: 16 residues. V lost 0 bases, J lost 4 bases, and 6 bases stayed unmatched. Germline V gives CDR1 ENHRY, CDR2 SYGVKD. The CDR3 nucleotides are TGTGCCATCAGTGAGTCGGTCCAGCGGGAGGGTTACGAGCAGTACTTC. Protein product: CAISESVQREGYEQYF.

In its sample, this clone was seen many times. Within the sample, other DNA sequences also encode this same CDR3. This chain connects TRBV25-1 to TRBJ2-1; D not resolved. V lost 1 base to trimming and J lost 4 bases, with 5 bases between them. This CDR3 has 13 amino acids. CDR1 MGHDK and CDR2 SYGVNS come from the germline V gene. In DNA, the CDR3 is TGTGCCAGCAGTGAATGGGCTTACAATGAGCAGTTCTTC. It is translated as CASSEWAYNEQFF. Combining the CDR3 with reference TRBV25-1 and TRBJ2-1 gives the whole variable domain EADIYQTPRYLVIGTGKKITLECSQTMGHDKMYWYQQDPGMELHLIHYSYGVNSTEKGDLSSESTVSRIRTEHFPLTLESARPSHTSQYLCASSEWAYNEQFFGPGTRLTVL.

This chain uses TRBV6-5 with TRBJ2-7; D uncertain. The germline CDR1 and CDR2 sequences are MNHEY and SVGAGI. CDR3 size: 15 residues. The V gene lost 0 bases and the J gene lost 2 bases, with 11 bases spanning the gap. The CDR3 coding sequence is TGTGCCAGCAGTTACTCGGCAGCTGGCGCCTACGAGCAGTACTTC. It codes for CASSYSAAGAYEQYF.

This chain joins TRBV19 and TRBJ1-5, with 9 bases matching TRBD1. Trimming at V came to 7 bases and at J to 2 bases, leaving 12 bases not matched to a gene. The CDR3 loop spans 17 amino acids. Germline V gene data show CDR1 as LNHDA and CDR2 as SQIVND (reference sequence). In DNA, the CDR3 is TGTGCCAGTACCCCAGAGGGAGGGACAGGGCGCAATCAGCCCCAGCATTTT. Translating gives CASTPEGGTGRNQPQHF.

The genes are TRBV19 and TRBJ2-5, with TRBD1 matching 10 bases. V lost 5 bases, J lost 5 bases, and 8 bases stayed unmatched. Germline assignment: CDR1 LNHDA and CDR2 SQIVND (reference sequence). This CDR3 is built from 15 residues. In DNA form, the CDR3 reads TGTGCCAGTAGTCCCGGGACAGGGGATGGGGAGACCCAGTACTTC. It translates to CASSPGTGDGETQYF.